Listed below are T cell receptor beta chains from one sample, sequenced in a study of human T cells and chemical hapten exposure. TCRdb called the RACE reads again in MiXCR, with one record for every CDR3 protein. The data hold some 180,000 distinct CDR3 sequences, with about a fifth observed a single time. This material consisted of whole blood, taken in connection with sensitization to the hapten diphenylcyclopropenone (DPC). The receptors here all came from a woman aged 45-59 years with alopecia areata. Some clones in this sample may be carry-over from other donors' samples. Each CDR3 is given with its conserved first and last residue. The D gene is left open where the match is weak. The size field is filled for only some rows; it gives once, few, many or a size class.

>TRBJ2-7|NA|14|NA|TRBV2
CASSDIFGGGEQYF
TGTGCCAGCAGTGATATTTTCGGGGGAGGAGAGCAGTACTTC
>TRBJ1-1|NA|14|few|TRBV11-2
CASSQDRTNTEAFF
TGTGCCAGCAGCCAGGACAGAACGAACACTGAAGCTTTCTTT
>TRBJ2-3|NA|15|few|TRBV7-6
CASSLFSGPTDTQYF
TGTGCCAGCAGCCTTTTTTCCGGGCCCACAGATACGCAGTATTTT
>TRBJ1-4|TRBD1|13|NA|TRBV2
CASRWTGYEKLFF
TGTGCCAGCAGATGGACAGGGTATGAAAAACTGTTTTTT
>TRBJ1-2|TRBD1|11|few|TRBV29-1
CSVTGTGDYTF
TGCAGCGTTACCGGGACAGGGGACTACACCTTC
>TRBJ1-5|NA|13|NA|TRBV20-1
CSATWGGDQPQHF
TGCAGTGCTACGTGGGGTGGCGACCAGCCCCAGCATTTT
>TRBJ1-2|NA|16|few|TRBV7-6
CASSLARAGRNYGYTF
TGTGCCAGCAGCTTAGCTCGGGCAGGGAGGAACTATGGCTACACCTTC
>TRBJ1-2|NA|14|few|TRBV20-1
CSASDWASNYGYTF
TGCAGTGCTTCCGACTGGGCTTCTAACTATGGCTACACCTTC
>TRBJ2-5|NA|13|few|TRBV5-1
CASSLEGGETQYF
TGCGCCAGCAGCTTAGAGGGTGGAGAGACCCAGTACTTC
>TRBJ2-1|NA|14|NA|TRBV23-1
CASIHGIGNNEQFF
TGCGCCAGCATACACGGGATCGGAAACAATGAGCAGTTCTTC
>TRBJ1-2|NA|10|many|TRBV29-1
CSVDREGYTF
TGCAGCGTTGACAGGGAGGGCTACACCTTC
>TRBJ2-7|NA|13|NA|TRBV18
CASSPTAGYEQYF
TGTGCCAGCTCACCGACGGCAGGCTACGAGCAGTACTTC
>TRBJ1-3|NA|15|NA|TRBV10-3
CAIGQQFLSGNTIYF
TGTGCCATAGGACAGCAGTTTTTATCTGGAAACACCATATATTTT
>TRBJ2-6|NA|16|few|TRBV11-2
CASSFWGTPGANVLTF
TGTGCCAGCAGCTTTTGGGGTACTCCTGGGGCCAACGTCCTGACTTTC
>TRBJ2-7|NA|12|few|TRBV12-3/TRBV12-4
CASGKGVYEQYF
TGTGCCAGCGGAAAGGGGGTATACGAGCAGTACTTC
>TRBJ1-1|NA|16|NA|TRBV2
CASTWRRDLMNTEAFF
TGTGCCAGCACATGGCGTCGGGACCTAATGAACACTGAAGCTTTCTTT
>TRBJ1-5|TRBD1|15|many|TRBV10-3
CAISGTGGLNQPQHF
TGTGCCATCAGTGGAACAGGGGGACTCAATCAGCCCCAGCATTTT
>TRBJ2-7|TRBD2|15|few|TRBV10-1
CASSDPRTSGYEQYF
TGCGCCAGCAGTGACCCTCGGACTAGCGGCTACGAGCAGTACTTC
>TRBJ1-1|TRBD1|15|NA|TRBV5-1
CASSTQGQGDTEAFF
TGCGCCAGCAGCACCCAAGGACAGGGTGACACTGAAGCTTTCTTT
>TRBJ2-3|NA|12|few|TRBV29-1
CSARDFRDTQYF
TGCAGCGCTAGGGACTTCAGAGATACGCAGTATTTT
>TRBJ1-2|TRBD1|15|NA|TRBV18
CASSPVRTGRDGYTF
TGTGCCAGCTCACCCGTACGGACAGGGAGAGATGGCTACACCTTC
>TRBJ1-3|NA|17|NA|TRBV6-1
CASSEALALSSGNTIYF
TGTGCCAGCAGTGAAGCGTTAGCTTTAAGCTCTGGAAACACCATATATTTT
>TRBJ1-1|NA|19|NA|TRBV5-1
CASSNKPVVQGNMNTEAFF
TGCGCCAGCAGCAACAAACCCGTTGTACAAGGGAACATGAACACTGAAGCTTTCTTT
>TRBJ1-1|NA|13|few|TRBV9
CASSVEKNTEAFF
TGTGCCAGCAGCGTAGAGAAGAACACTGAAGCTTTCTTT
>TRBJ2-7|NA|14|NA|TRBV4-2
CASSPRDPAYEQYF
TGTGCCAGCAGCCCCCGGGACCCTGCCTACGAGCAGTACTTC
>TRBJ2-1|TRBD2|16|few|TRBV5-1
CASSGSGTSLDNEQFF
TGCGCCAGCAGCGGATCCGGGACTAGCCTCGACAATGAGCAGTTCTTC
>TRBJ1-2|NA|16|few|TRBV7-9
CASSLVGGGAAEGYTF
TGTGCCAGCAGCTTAGTAGGCGGTGGGGCAGCGGAGGGCTACACCTTC
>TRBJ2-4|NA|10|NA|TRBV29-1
CSVQVDIQYF
TGCAGCGTACAGGTGGACATTCAGTACTTC
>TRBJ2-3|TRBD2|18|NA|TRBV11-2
CASSLAASGRITTDTQYF
TGTGCCAGCAGCTTAGCGGCTAGCGGGAGGATTACAACCGATACGCAGTATTTT
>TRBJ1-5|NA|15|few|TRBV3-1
CASSPGPKQNQPQHF
TGTGCCAGCAGCCCCGGGCCTAAGCAAAATCAGCCCCAGCATTTT
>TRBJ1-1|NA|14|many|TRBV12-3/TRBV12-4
CASTPMGRRAEAFF
TGTGCCAGCACCCCAATGGGCCGGCGGGCTGAAGCTTTCTTT
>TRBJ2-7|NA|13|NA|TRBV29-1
CSVEEVGQGEQYF
TGCAGCGTTGAAGAAGTAGGGCAGGGCGAGCAGTACTTC
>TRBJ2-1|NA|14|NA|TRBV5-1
CASSLVTFYNEQFF
TGCGCCAGCAGCTTGGTTACATTCTACAATGAGCAGTTCTTC
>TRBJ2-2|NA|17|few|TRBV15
CATSRELASGNTGELFF
TGTGCCACCAGCAGAGAACTAGCTTCGGGGAACACCGGGGAGCTGTTTTTT
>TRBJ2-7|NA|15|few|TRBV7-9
CASSSKGPPVYEQYF
TGTGCCAGCAGCTCGAAAGGGCCTCCCGTCTACGAGCAGTACTTC
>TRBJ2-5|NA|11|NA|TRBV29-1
CSVEQQETQYF
TGCAGCGTTGAACAACAAGAGACCCAGTACTTC
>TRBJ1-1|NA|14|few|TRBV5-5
CASSLMDTNTEAFF
TGTGCCAGCAGCTTAATGGACACCAACACTGAAGCTTTCTTT
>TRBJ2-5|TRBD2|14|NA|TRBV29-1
CSVVASGRGETQYF
TGCAGCGTTGTGGCTAGCGGGAGAGGAGAGACCCAGTACTTC
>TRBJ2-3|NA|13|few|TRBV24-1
CATSFAGSDTQYF
TGTGCCACCAGCTTCGCAGGGTCAGATACGCAGTATTTT
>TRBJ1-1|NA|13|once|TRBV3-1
CASSQIQATEAFF
TGTGCCAGCAGCCAGATTCAGGCCACTGAAGCTTTCTTT
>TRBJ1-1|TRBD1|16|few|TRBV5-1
CASSSSTGTGNTEAFF
TGCGCCAGCAGCTCCTCCACCGGGACAGGGAACACTGAAGCTTTCTTT
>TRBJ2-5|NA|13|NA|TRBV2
CASSETVTETQYF
TGTGCCAGCTCGGAGACAGTAACGGAGACCCAGTACTTC
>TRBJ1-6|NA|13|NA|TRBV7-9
CASQTANNSPLHF
TGTGCCAGCCAGACAGCTAATAATTCACCCCTCCACTTT
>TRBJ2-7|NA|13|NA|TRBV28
CASSLRFPYEQYF
TGTGCCAGCAGTTTAAGATTCCCCTACGAGCAGTACTTC
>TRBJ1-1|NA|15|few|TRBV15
CATSRGQISNTEAFF
TGTGCCACCAGCAGAGGTCAAATTTCGAACACTGAAGCTTTCTTT
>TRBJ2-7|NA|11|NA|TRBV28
CASSLFHEQYF
TGTGCCAGCAGTTTATTCCACGAGCAGTACTTC
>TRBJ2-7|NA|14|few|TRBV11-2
CASSPTLAGVEQYF
TGTGCCAGCAGCCCCACGTTGGCAGGGGTCGAGCAGTACTTC
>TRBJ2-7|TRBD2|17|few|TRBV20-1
CSASRGTSGGYSYEQYF
TGCAGTGCTAGTAGAGGGACTAGCGGGGGGTACTCCTACGAGCAGTACTTC
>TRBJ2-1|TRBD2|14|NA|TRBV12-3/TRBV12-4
CASSRGTSFNEQFF
TGTGCCAGCAGTCGAGGGACTAGCTTCAATGAGCAGTTCTTC
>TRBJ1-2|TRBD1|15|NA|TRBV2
CASQIGSGQAYGYTF
TGTGCCAGCCAGATCGGGTCGGGACAGGCCTATGGCTACACCTTC
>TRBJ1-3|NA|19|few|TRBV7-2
CASSLGWGGLPFSGNTIYF
TGTGCCAGCAGCTTAGGGTGGGGGGGTCTACCGTTCTCTGGAAACACCATATATTTT